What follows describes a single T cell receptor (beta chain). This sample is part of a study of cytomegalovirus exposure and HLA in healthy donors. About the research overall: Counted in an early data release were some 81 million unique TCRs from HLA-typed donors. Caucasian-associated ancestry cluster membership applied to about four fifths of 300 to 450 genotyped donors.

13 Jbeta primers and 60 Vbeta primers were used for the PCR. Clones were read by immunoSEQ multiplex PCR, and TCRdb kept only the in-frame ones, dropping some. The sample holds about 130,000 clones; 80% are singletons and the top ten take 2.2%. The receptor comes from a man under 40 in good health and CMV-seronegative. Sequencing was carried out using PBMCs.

CDR3 in amino acids: CASSQGVSTDTQYF. CDR3 nucleotides: TGTGCCAGCTCCCAGGGGGTGTCGACAGATACGCAGTATTTT. The gene calls are TRBV18 and TRBJ2-3; 7 bases are a match to TRBD1. The CDR3 runs 14 residues. The trim removed 6 bases at V and 3 bases at J, leaving 6 bases unmatched. Germline V gene lookup returns CDR1 KGHSH and CDR2 LQKENI.